This T cell receptor beta chain was identified in a study of T-cell memory formation after mild COVID-19. About the research overall: In these data, TCR clusters were largely donor specific.

Overall study results and limits: Cross-reactive memory appears to have joined, as suggested by some responding clones showing up in pre-infection memory. Whereas later expanders leaned CD4+, clones contracting day 15 to 85 showed a balanced CD4/CD8 makeup.

5'RACE primed at constant segments yielded TCR alpha and TCR beta cDNA libraries bearing sample barcodes and UMIs. One entry per CDR3 protein, called by TCRdb with MiXCR from the 5' RACE reads. This repertoire shows about 340,000 distinct CDR3 sequences, around 15% found once; its top ten account for 20% to 25%. The germline V gene has CDR1 SQVTM and CDR2 ANQGSEA. The CDR3 loop spans 14 amino acids. Trimming stripped 6 bases from V and 4 bases from J, with 15 bases between. As concerns this clonotype: Its cognate antigen is unknown.

The V gene is TRBV29-1, the J gene TRBJ2-2; either TRBD1 or TRBD2 may fit D (5 bases each). The origin of this receptor is a man aged 18 to 30 who had mild COVID-19 (a few samples of this study predate the infection). Cell type and time point are not known. The sequenced sample was PBMCs or a T cell subset sorted from them (not recorded which). The CDR3 loop reads CSVVRDVGTGELFF. DNA for the CDR3: TGCAGCGTCGTACGGGACGTAGGCACCGGGGAGCTGTTTTTT.